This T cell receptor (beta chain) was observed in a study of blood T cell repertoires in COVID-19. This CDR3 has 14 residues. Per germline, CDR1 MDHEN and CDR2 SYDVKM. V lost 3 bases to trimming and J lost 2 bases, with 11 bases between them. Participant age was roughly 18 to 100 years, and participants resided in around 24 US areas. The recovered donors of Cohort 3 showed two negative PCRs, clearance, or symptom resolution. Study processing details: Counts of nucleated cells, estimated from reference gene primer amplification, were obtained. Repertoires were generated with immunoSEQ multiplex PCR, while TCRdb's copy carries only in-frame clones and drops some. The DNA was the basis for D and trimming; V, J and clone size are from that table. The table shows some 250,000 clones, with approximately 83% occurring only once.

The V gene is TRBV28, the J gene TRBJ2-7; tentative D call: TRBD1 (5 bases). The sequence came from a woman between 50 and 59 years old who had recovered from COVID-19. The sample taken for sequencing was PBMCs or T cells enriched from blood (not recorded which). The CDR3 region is CASSLVYRPYEQYF. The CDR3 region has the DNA TGTGCCAGCAGTTTGGTCTACAGGCCCTACGAGCAGTACTTC.